A single sample is the source of the 12 T cell receptor beta chains below, sequenced in a study of T cell changes during pregnancy in multiple sclerosis. TCRdb keeps only in-frame clones here, not all; method: immunoSEQ multiplex PCR. The data show about 40,000 clones, 85% to 90% seen once. Sequencing used CD4+ T cells from peripheral blood mononuclear cells, obtained in the first trimester of pregnancy. These receptors all come from a female donor with multiple sclerosis, enrolled in a pregnancy study.

This chain connects TRBV5-1 to TRBJ1-1, with 7 bases lining up with TRBD1. The length of the CDR3 is 13 residues. J was trimmed by 2 bases and V by 6 bases; bases with no gene match: 4. Germline-derived CDR1 and CDR2 are SGHRS and YFSETQ. The CDR3 protein is CASTTGDNTEAFF. The CDR3 nucleotides read TGCGCCAGCACCACAGGGGACAACACTGAAGCTTTCTTT.

The rearrangement links TRBV7-6 to TRBJ2-7; 7 nucleotides line up with TRBD1. V lost 0 bases and J lost 3; bases outside the gene matches: 5. CDR1 and CDR2 (germline): SGHVS, FNYEAQ. The CDR3 has 15 amino acids. The CDR3 nucleotides read TGTGCCAGCAGCTTAGCACCCGGACAGGTCTACGAGCAGTACTTC. Translation gives CASSLAPGQVYEQYF.

V is TRBV7-6 and J is TRBJ1-5, with unresolved D. V was shortened by 5 bases and J by 9 bases, with 20 bases between the two germline ends. Germline CDR1 reads SGHVS; CDR2 reads FNYEAQ. This CDR3 is built from 15 residues. The CDR3 reads CASSQASGAARPQHF. The CDR3 DNA is TGTGCCAGCAGCCAGGCGTCGGGAGCCGCCAGGCCCCAGCATTTT. Drawing the rest from reference TRBV7-6 and TRBJ1-5, the complete variable domain is GAGVSQSPRYKVTKRGQDVALRCDPISGHVSLYWYRQALGQGPEFLTYFNYEAQQDKSGLPNDRFSAERPEGSISTLTIQRTEQRDSAMYRCASSQASGAARPQHFGDGTRLSIL.

The chain's CDR3 is CASTRAGSYEQYF. The CDR3 DNA reads TGTGCCAGCACCCGAGCGGGGTCCTACGAGCAGTACTTC. The chain uses TRBV6-5 and TRBJ2-7; 7 bases map to TRBD2. After removal of 7 bases from V and 1 base from J, the junction contained 4 bases not matched to a gene. CDR1 MNHEY and CDR2 SVGAGI come from the germline V gene. This CDR3 has 13 residues.

A note on this clone: One end of the junction is discordant with germline, which a read error may explain. V usage is TRBV7-7 and J usage is TRBJ2-1; TRBD2 matches 7 bases. The germline V gene encodes CDR1 SSHAT and CDR2 FNYEAQ (reference sequence). CDR3 size: 15 residues. DNA of the CDR3: TGTGCTAGCAGCCGCGGGGGTAGCTCCTACAATGAGCAGTTCTTC. This gives the protein CASSRGGSSYNEQFF.

This chain's CDR3 is CASSKVPDNNEQFF. CDR3 DNA: TGTGCCAGCAGCAAAGTGCCAGACAACAATGAGCAGTTCTTC. This sequence joins TRBV21-1 and TRBJ2-1; TRBD1 was called by the table and not checked on the DNA. TRBV21-1 is deemed a pseudogene. CDR3 length: 14 residues.

This sequence joins TRBV28 and TRBJ2-2, with 11 positions matching TRBD2. From germline, CDR1 is MDHEN and CDR2 SYDVKM. CDR3 length: 17 amino acids. With V trimmed by 5 bases and J by 4 bases, 9 bases remained unmatched. The CDR3 sequence: CASSGTSGRFSTGELFF. The CDR3 DNA reads as TGTGCCAGCAGTGGGACTAGCGGTCGTTTTAGCACCGGGGAGCTGTTTTTT.

The chain is built from TRBV30 and TRBJ1-3; 8 positions match TRBD1. CDR1 and CDR2 (germline): GTSNPN, SVGIG (reference sequence). V was pared by 0 bases and J by 4 bases, with 5 bases of the junction left unmatched. The CDR3 length is 15 residues. The CDR3 loop reads CAWSVIRGPGNTIYF. The DNA of the CDR3 is TGTGCCTGGAGTGTAATCAGGGGGCCCGGAAACACCATATATTTT.

The chain joins TRBV7-2 to TRBJ2-3; 12 nucleotides match TRBD2. Germline values: CDR1 SGHTA, CDR2 FQGNSA. The CDR3 length is 18 residues. The ends lost 1 base at V and 3 bases at J; junction bases unmatched: 8. The CDR3 DNA reads TGTGCCAGCAGCTTAGTTTGGGTGACTAGCGGGAGAACAGATACGCAGTATTTT. Amino acids: CASSLVWVTSGRTDTQYF.

The chain combines TRBV28 with TRBJ1-5, with D perhaps TRBD1 (5 bases). The CDR3 has 16 amino acids. The germline V gene has CDR1 MDHEN and CDR2 SYDVKM. The germline V and J ends were trimmed by 5 bases and 0 bases, with 14 bases remaining between them. Written as DNA, the CDR3 is TGTGCCAGCAGTCCAGTGCGGGGGTTTAGCAATCAGCCCCAGCATTTT. It is translated as CASSPVRGFSNQPQHF.

The chain recombines TRBV10-3 with TRBJ2-2, with TRBD2 as a possible D gene (5 bases). Trimming took 10 bases from V and 1 from J, leaving 13 bases between them. CDR1 is ENHRY, CDR2 SYGVKD, per germline. The CDR3 is made up of 14 amino acids. CDR3 sequence (DNA): TGTGCCACTCGGCAACGGGAGAACACCGGGGAGCTGTTTTTT. Translation gives CATRQRENTGELFF.

V is TRBV4-3 and J is TRBJ1-5, with unresolved D. The germline CDR1 and CDR2 sequences are LGHNA and YSLEER. The V end lost 1 base, the J end lost 6 bases, and 7 bases lay between the germline ends. The CDR3 length is 13 residues. CDR3 DNA sequence: TGCGCCAGCAGCCAAGTAATCGGTCAGCCCCAGCATTTT. Residues: CASSQVIGQPQHF.